This T cell receptor beta chain was observed in a study of T-cell reconstitution after alpha-beta-depleted transplantation in children. Unique molecular identifiers tagged the TCRbeta library. MiXCR, run by TCRdb on the PCR reads, gives a single entry per CDR3 protein. The table lists 300,000 to 400,000 distinct CDR3 sequences, roughly 13% of them singletons, with around 4% in the top ten. V was trimmed by 0 bases and J by 4 bases, leaving 12 bases between them. The CDR3 covers 14 residues. CDR1 and CDR2 from the germline V gene are DFQATT and SNEGSKA (reference sequence). The sequence derives from a human donor who donated a stem cell graft to a child with Fanconi anemia. The chain links TRBV20-1 to TRBJ1-1, with a possible D match to TRBD1 (5 bases). The material sequenced was PBMCs, taken from the stem cell graft. CDR3 residues: CSARDNMGGTEAFF. The DNA for the CDR3 is TGCAGTGCTAGAGATAATATGGGGGGCACTGAAGCTTTCTTT.